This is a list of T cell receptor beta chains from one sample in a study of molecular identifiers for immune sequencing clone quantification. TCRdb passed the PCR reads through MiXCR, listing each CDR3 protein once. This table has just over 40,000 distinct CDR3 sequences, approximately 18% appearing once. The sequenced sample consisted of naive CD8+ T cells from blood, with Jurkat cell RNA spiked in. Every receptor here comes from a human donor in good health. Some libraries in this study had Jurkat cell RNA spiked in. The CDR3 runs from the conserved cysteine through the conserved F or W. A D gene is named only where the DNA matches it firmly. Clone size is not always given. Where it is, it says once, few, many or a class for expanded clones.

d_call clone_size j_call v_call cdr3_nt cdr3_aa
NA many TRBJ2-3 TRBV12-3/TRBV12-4 TGTGCCAGCAGTCCCAACCTAACAGGGCCTTGGCGCACAGATACGCAGTATTTT CASSPNLTGPWRTDTQYF
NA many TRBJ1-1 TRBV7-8 TGTGCCAGCAGCTTAACAGGGAGAGCTTTCTTT CASSLTGRAFF
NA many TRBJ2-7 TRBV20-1 TGCAGTGCTAGATATCCTGGATCCTACGAGCAGTACTTC CSARYPGSYEQYF
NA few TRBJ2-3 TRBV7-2 TGTGCCAGCAGCATGACCCGCCCAGATACGCAGTATTTT CASSMTRPDTQYF
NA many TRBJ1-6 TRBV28 TGTGCCAGCAGCCCTACCCGGGCAGGGCTAAATTCACCCCTCCACTTT CASSPTRAGLNSPLHF
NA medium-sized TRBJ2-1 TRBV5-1 TGCGCCAGCAGCCTCATCCCTGACTCATACAATGAGCAGTTCTTC CASSLIPDSYNEQFF
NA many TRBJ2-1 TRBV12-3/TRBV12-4 TGTGCCAGCAGTTTAATCGGGAGAAGCGCCCTAGGGTCTGTTGAGCAGTTCTTC CASSLIGRSALGSVEQFF
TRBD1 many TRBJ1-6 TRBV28 TGTGCCAGCAGTTACTGGGGACAGGGTCTTTCACCCCTCCACTTT CASSYWGQGLSPLHF
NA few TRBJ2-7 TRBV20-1 TGCAGTGTTCAACCCAGGAGCTCCTACGAGCAGTACTTC CSVQPRSSYEQYF
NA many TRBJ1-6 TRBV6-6 TGTGCCAGCACGGGCCGAGACTATAATTCACCCCTCCACTTT CASTGRDYNSPLHF
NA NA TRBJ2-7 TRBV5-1 TGCGCCAGCAGCTTGGCCAACGGGTACGAGCAGTACTTC CASSLANGYEQYF
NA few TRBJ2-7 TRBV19 TGTGCCAGTAGTATAGGAACGGATTACGAGCAGTACTTC CASSIGTDYEQYF
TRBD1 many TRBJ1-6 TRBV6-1 TGTGCCAGCAGCACCGGGACAGGGTTTTATAATTCACCCCTCCACTTT CASSTGTGFYNSPLHF
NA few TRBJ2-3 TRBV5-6 TGTGCCAGCAGTGATGGCACAGATACGCAGTATTTT CASSDGTDTQYF
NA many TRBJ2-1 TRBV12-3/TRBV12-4 TGTGCCAGCTCCTTTTGGGGTTCACTGGGGAATGAGCAGTTCTTC CASSFWGSLGNEQFF
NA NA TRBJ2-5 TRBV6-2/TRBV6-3 TGTGCCAGCAGTTACCCAGGGGAGGAGACCCAGTACTTC CASSYPGEETQYF
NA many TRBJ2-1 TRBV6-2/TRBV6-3 TGTGCCAGCAGTTACAAGGGGGGCCGCTACAATGAGCAGTTCTTC CASSYKGGRYNEQFF
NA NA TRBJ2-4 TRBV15 TGTGCCACCAGCAGAGTAAGCAGGGATCGAGACATTCAGTACTTC CATSRVSRDRDIQYF
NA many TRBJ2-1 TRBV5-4 TGTGCCAGCAGCTTGCGGGAGAGCCATGAGCAGTTCTTC CASSLRESHEQFF
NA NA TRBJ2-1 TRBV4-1 TGCGCCAGCAGCCAAGTTGGGAGTAGCGATGAGCAGTTCTTC CASSQVGSSDEQFF
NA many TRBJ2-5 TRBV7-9 TGTGCCAGCAGAACCGGGGGTCAGGGAGACGAGACCCAGTACTTC CASRTGGQGDETQYF
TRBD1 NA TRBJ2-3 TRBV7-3 TGTGCCAGCAGTTCAACAGGGGCCGTCACAGATACGCAGTATTTT CASSSTGAVTDTQYF
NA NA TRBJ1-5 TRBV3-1 TGTGCCAGCAGCCAAGATGGTGCCTATCAGCCCCAGCATTTT CASSQDGAYQPQHF
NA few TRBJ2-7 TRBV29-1 TGCAGCGTTGGGCCTCCCTACGAGCAGTACTTC CSVGPPYEQYF
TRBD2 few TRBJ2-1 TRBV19 TGTGCCAGTAGTCCCCCCGGGACTAGCGGGAGTTCCTCCTACAATGAGCAGTTCTTC CASSPPGTSGSSSYNEQFF
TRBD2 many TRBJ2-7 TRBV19 TGTGCCAGTAGTATGCCGGGAGGGAATAGGGAGCAGTACTTC CASSMPGGNREQYF
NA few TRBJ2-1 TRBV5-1 TGCGCCAGCAATGAGGTCAATGAGCAGTTCTTC CASNEVNEQFF
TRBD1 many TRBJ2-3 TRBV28 TGTGCCAGCAGTTCTCCGGGACAGGTCCAAGATACGCAGTATTTT CASSSPGQVQDTQYF
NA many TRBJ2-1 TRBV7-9 TGTGCCAGCACCCTTCCAGAGACCAAGTACAATGAGCAGTTCTTC CASTLPETKYNEQFF
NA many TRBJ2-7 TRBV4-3 TGCGCCAGCAGCAACTCGGGCGAGCAGTACTTC CASSNSGEQYF
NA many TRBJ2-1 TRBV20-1 TGCAGTGCTAGAAGGGACACCTACAATGAGCAGTTCTTC CSARRDTYNEQFF
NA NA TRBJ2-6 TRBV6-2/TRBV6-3 TGTGCCAGCAGTTCGGGGGCCAACGTCCTGGCTTTC CASSSGANVLAF
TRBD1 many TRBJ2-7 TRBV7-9 TGTGCCAGCAGCCACACAGGGGGCAGTCACCCGCTCGGTTACGAGCAGTACTTC CASSHTGGSHPLGYEQYF
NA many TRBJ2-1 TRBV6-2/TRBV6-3 TGTGCCAGCCGGGACTCTATCTACAATGAGCAGTTCTTC CASRDSIYNEQFF
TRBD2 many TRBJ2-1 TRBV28 TGTGCCAGCAGTTTATTAATTGGGGGGGGAGATCCCTACAATGAGCAGTTCTTC CASSLLIGGGDPYNEQFF
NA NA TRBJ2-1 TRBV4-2 TGTGCCAGCAGCCAGCAACCAAATGAGCAGTTCTTC CASSQQPNEQFF
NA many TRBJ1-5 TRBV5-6 TGTGCCAGCAGCTTGGGGAGGGAGGGGTCGTATAGCAATCAGCCCCAGCATTTT CASSLGREGSYSNQPQHF
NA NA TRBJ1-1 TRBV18 TGTGCCAGCTCAGGGACCAGCCTTGGAGCTTTCTTT CASSGTSLGAFF
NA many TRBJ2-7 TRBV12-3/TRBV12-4 TGTGCCAGCAGGGCAGGTGGCTCCCTCGAGCAGTACTTC CASRAGGSLEQYF
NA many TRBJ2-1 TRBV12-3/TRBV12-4 TGTGCCAGCTATACTAGTTACAATGAGCAGTTCTTC CASYTSYNEQFF
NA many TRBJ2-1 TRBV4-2 TGTGCCAGCAGCCAAGCGCTATCCTACAATGAGCAGTTCTTC CASSQALSYNEQFF
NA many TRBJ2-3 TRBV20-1 TGCAGTGCTACCAGCATCCTTCACACTGATACGCAGTATTTT CSATSILHTDTQYF
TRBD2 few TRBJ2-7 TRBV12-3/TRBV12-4 TGTGCCAGCAGTTTTGGGCTAGCGGGTGGCGAGCAGTACTTC CASSFGLAGGEQYF
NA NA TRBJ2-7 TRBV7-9 TGTGCCAGCAGCCCGGGAATAGCAGGGAAGAACGAGCAGTACTTC CASSPGIAGKNEQYF